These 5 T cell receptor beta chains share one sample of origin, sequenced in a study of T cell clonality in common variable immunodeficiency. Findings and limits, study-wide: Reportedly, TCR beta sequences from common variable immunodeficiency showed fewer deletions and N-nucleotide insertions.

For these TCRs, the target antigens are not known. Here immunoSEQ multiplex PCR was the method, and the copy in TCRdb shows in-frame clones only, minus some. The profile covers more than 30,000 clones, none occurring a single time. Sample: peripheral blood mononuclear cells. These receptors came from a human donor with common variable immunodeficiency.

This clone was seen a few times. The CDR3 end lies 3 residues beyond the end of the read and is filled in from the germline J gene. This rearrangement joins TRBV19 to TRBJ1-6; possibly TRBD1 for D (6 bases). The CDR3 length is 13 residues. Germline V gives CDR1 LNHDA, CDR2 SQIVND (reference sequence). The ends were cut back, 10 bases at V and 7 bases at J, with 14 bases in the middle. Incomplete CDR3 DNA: TGTGCCACCCACGCGAGGGGGAATTCACCC. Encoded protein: CATHARGNSP. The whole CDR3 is CATHARGNSPLHF.

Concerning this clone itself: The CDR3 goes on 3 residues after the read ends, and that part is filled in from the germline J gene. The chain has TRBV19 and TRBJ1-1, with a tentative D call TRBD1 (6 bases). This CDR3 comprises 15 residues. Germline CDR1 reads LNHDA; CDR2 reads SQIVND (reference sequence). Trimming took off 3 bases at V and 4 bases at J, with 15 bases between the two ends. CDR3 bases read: TGTGCCAGTAGTATTAGTCGACAGGCCCCCACTGAA. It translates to CASSISRQAPTE. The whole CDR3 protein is CASSISRQAPTEAFF. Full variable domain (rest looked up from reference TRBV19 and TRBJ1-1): DGGITQSPKYLFRKEGQNVTLSCEQNLNHDAMYWYRQDPGQGLRLIYYSQIVNDFQKGDIAEGYSVSREKKESFPLTVTSAQKNPTAFYLCASSISRQAPTEAFFGQGTRLTVV.

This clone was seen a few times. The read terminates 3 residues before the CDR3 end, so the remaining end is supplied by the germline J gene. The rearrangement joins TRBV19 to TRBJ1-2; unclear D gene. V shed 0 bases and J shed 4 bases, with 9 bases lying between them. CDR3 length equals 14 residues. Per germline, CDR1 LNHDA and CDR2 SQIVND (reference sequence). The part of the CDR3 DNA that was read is TGTGCCAGTAGTATAGAGCCAGGATCCTATGGC. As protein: CASSIEPGSYG. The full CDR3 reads CASSIEPGSYGYTF. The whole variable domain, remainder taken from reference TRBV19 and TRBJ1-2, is DGGITQSPKYLFRKEGQNVTLSCEQNLNHDAMYWYRQDPGQGLRLIYYSQIVNDFQKGDIAEGYSVSREKKESFPLTVTSAQKNPTAFYLCASSIEPGSYGYTFGSGTRLTVV.

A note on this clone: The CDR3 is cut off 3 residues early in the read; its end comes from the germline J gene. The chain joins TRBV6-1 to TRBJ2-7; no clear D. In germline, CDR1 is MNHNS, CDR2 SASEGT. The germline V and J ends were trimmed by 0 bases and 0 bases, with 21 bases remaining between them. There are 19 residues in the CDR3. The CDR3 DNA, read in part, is TGTGCCAGCAGTGAAGCTTCACCCCCCTGGCCAGGCGTCTCCTACGAG. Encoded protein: CASSEASPPWPGVSYE. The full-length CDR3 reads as CASSEASPPWPGVSYEQYF.

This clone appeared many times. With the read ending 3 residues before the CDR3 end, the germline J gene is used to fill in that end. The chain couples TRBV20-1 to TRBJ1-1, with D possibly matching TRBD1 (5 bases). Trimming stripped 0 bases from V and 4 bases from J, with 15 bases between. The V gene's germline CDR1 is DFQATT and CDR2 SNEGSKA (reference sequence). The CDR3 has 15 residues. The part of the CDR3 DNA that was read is TGCAGTGCTAGAGATGCCGAGCGCGGGGGCACTGAA. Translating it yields CSARDAERGGTE. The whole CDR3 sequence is CSARDAERGGTEAFF.